This record concerns one T cell receptor (beta chain) sequence. Its antigen is not known. The source of the sample is a study of cytomegalovirus exposure and HLA in healthy donors. Whole-study results and caveats: About 87% or about 30% of the time was how often most TCR beta V segments were productive, according to an earlier analysis.

PCR used 60 Vbeta primers and 13 Jbeta primers. Clones were sequenced by immunoSEQ multiplex PCR, and TCRdb holds only the in-frame ones, with some missing. Of more than 110,000 clones listed, around 79% were seen once; the top ten hold 3.1%. V was clipped by 0 bases and J by 4 bases, with 8 bases between them. There are 14 residues in the CDR3. Germline values: CDR1 SGHRS, CDR2 YFSETQ. J is TRBJ1-5 and V is TRBV5-1; D remains unclear. Sequencing input: PBMCs. This clonotype originated in a female donor in good health and CMV-seronegative. The CDR3: CASSLAGGNQPQHF. The CDR3 coding sequence is TGCGCCAGCAGCTTGGCCGGCGGTAATCAGCCCCAGCATTTT.